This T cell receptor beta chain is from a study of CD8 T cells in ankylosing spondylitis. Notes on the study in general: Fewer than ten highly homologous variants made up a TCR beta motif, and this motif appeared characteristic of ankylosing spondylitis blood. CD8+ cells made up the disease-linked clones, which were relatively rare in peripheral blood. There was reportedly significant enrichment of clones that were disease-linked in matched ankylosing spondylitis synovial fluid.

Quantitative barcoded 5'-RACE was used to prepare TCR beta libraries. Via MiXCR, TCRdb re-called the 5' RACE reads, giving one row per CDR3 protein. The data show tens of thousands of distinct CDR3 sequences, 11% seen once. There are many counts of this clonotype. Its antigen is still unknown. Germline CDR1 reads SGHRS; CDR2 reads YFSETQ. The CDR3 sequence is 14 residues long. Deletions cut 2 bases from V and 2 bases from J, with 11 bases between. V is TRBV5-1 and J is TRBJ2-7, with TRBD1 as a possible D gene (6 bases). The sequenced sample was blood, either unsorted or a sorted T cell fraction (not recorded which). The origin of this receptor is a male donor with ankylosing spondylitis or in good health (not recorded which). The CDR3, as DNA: TGCGCCAGCAGCTTTACACAGGGTCCCTACGAGCAGTACTTC. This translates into CASSFTQGPYEQYF.